One sample yielded the 28 T cell receptor beta chains listed below, sequenced in a study of human T cells and chemical hapten exposure. It was unfractionated whole blood from which total RNA was extracted. TCRdb recomputed calls from the 5' RACE reads with MiXCR, one row per CDR3 protein. The sample carries 110,000 to 150,000 distinct CDR3 sequences, approximately 4% recorded once. The receptors come from a female donor in good health.

This clonotype was picked up many times. This chain uses TRBV15 with TRBJ1-4, with TRBD1 matching 8 bases. The V and J ends lost 0 bases and 8 bases, in that order; junction bases with no gene match: 11. From germline, CDR1 is LNHNV and CDR2 YYDKDF (reference sequence). This CDR3 has 17 residues. The CDR3 spells CATSRDFGSGGEEKLFF. The CDR3 DNA is TGTGCCACCAGCAGAGATTTCGGTTCAGGGGGCGAGGAAAAACTGTTTTTT.

Ten or more counts support this clonotype. This sequence joins TRBV20-1 and TRBJ1-5; maybe TRBD1 (5 bases). The CDR3 loop spans 16 amino acids. V lost 3 bases to trimming and J lost 1 base, with 16 bases between them. Germline-derived CDR1 and CDR2 are DFQATT and SNEGSKA (reference sequence). CDR3: CSASPGRDRSNQPQHF. CDR3 bases: TGCAGTGCTAGTCCCGGCAGGGATCGGAGCAATCAGCCCCAGCATTTT.

This clonotype has a count of ten or more. The chain links TRBV4-2 to TRBJ1-6; possible D gene TRBD1, 6 bases. CDR3 size: 20 residues. Germline CDR1 is LGHNA and CDR2 is YNFKEQ. Trimming removed 0 bases at V and 0 bases at J, with 18 bases between. CDR3 coding DNA: TGTGCCAGCAGCCAAGATCGTGGGGGCTACGGAGACTCCTATAATTCACCCCTCCACTTT. Translation gives CASSQDRGGYGDSYNSPLHF.

The sample holds a few counts of this clonotype. The rearrangement links TRBV15 to TRBJ2-3; D is undetermined. The V end lost 10 bases, the J end lost 6 bases, and 17 bases lay between the germline ends. The CDR3 has 13 residues. The germline gives CDR1 LNHNV, CDR2 YYDKDF (reference sequence). CDR3 DNA sequence: TGTGCCATCCGGGTCCCCGCTGGGGATACGCAGTATTTT. This gives the protein CAIRVPAGDTQYF.

This clonotype occurred many times. The rearrangement uses TRBV5-1 and TRBJ1-4; weak D call: TRBD1 (5 bases). V lost 0 bases and J 3 bases, leaving 12 bases between the germline ends. Germline V gene sequence: CDR1 SGHRS, CDR2 YFSETQ. The CDR3 runs 16 residues. The CDR3 DNA reads as TGCGCCAGCAGCTTGGTGGTACAGGATGCTAATGAAAAACTGTTTTTT. This gives the protein CASSLVVQDANEKLFF. Together with reference TRBV5-1 and TRBJ1-4, the CDR3 gives the full variable domain: KAGVTQTPRYLIKTRGQQVTLSCSPISGHRSVSWYQQTPGQGLQFLFEYFSETQRNKGNFPGRFSGRQFSNSRSEMNVSTLELGDSALYLCASSLVVQDANEKLFFGSGTQLSVL.

The rearrangement links TRBV6-1 to TRBJ1-3; D remains unclear. CDR3 size: 17 residues. Germline values: CDR1 MNHNS, CDR2 SASEGT. Trimming took 4 bases from V and 3 from J, leaving 19 bases between them. The CDR3 region has the DNA TGTGCCAGCAGTGGTCGGACGGTCCCATCAGGTGGAAACACCATATATTTT. Its protein is CASSGRTVPSGGNTIYF.

This clonotype was detected ten times or more. The V gene is TRBV28, the J gene TRBJ1-1; D ambiguous. In germline, CDR1 is MDHEN, CDR2 SYDVKM. This CDR3 spans 15 amino acids. Trimming removed 1 base from V and 4 bases from J, with 13 bases in between. The CDR3, as DNA: TGTGCCAGCAGTTTATCGGCAGGTCCAGGCACTGAAGCTTTCTTT. Translated, it gives CASSLSAGPGTEAFF.

The chain joins TRBV18 to TRBJ1-4; 9 bases fit TRBD1. This CDR3 is 15 amino acids long. J lost 8 bases, V lost 3 bases, and 7 bases had no gene match. Germline lookup yields CDR1 KGHSH and CDR2 LQKENI. The CDR3 loop reads CASSPRQGVGEKLFF. CDR3 nucleotides: TGTGCCAGCTCACCCCGACAGGGGGTGGGCGAAAAACTGTTTTTT. Complete variable domain (other parts from reference TRBV18 and TRBJ1-4): NAGVMQNPRHLVRRRGQEARLRCSPMKGHSHVYWYRQLPEEGLKFMVYLQKENIIDESGMPKERFSAEFPKEGPSILRIQQVVRGDSAAYFCASSPRQGVGEKLFFGSGTQLSVL.

Regarding this clonotype: Possible read error: a much larger clone is one base away. V usage is TRBV5-1 and J usage is TRBJ2-5, with D uncertain. Trimming removed 6 bases from V and 2 bases from J, with 11 bases in between. The germline CDR1 and CDR2 sequences are SGHRS and YFSETQ. The CDR3 has 13 residues. Written as DNA, the CDR3 is TGCGCCAGCACCCGGTCGTATCAAGAGACCCAGTACTTC. Translating gives CASTRSYQETQYF.

This clonotype showed up many times. This chain joins TRBV27 and TRBJ1-2, with 7 bases that match TRBD1. The ends lost 1 base at V and 3 bases at J; junction bases unmatched: 8. The germline V gene encodes CDR1 MNHEY and CDR2 SMNVEV (reference sequence). This CDR3 is built from 16 residues. The CDR3 region has the DNA TGTGCCAGCAGTTTATATGGGCGAGGGGGCGACTATGGCTACACCTTC. This gives the protein CASSLYGRGGDYGYTF.

This clonotype appeared many times. The chain joins TRBV19 to TRBJ1-6; the D gene is possibly TRBD1 (6 bases). V shed 3 bases and J shed 9 bases, with 24 bases lying between them. The CDR3 extends over 18 amino acids. Germline V lookup: CDR1 LNHDA, CDR2 SQIVND (reference sequence). The CDR3 sequence: CASSIEQGKRDWTSPLHF. The DNA for the CDR3 is TGTGCCAGTAGTATTGAACAGGGTAAAAGGGATTGGACTTCACCCCTCCACTTT.

This clonotype was observed a few times. This sequence joins TRBV14 and TRBJ2-7; D is perhaps TRBD1 (5 bases). Trimming removed 3 bases from V and 6 bases from J, with 15 bases in between. Germline loops: CDR1 SGHDN, CDR2 FVKESK. There are 14 residues in the CDR3. CDR3 sequence (DNA): TGTGCCAGCAGCCAGACCCCAGGGCGTAGCGAGCAGTACTTC. Translated: CASSQTPGRSEQYF. The whole variable domain, remainder taken from reference TRBV14 and TRBJ2-7, is EAGVTQFPSHSVIEKGQTVTLRCDPISGHDNLYWYRRVMGKEIKFLLHFVKESKQDESGMPNNRFLAERTGGTYSTLKVQPAELEDSGVYFCASSQTPGRSEQYFGPGTRLTVT.

The sample holds many counts of this clonotype. This rearrangement joins TRBV6-1 to TRBJ2-2; 7 nucleotides agree with TRBD2. Germline CDR1 reads MNHNS; CDR2 reads SASEGT. CDR3 size: 14 residues. Trimming took 4 bases from V and 6 from J; bases not matched to a gene: 5. The CDR3 coding sequence is TGTGCCAGCAGTGTTGGGGGGGAATCCGGGGAGCTGTTTTTT. As protein: CASSVGGESGELFF.

The sample holds many counts of this clonotype. This chain uses TRBV20-1 with TRBJ2-1; 11 nucleotides align to TRBD2. V shed 5 bases and J 10 bases; nucleotides not matched to a gene: 13. Germline CDR1 is DFQATT and CDR2 is SNEGSKA (reference sequence). The length of the CDR3 is 15 residues. CDR3 DNA: TGCAGTGCTTCCGTGCTAGCGGGGGGCAACGGGGAGCAGTTCTTC. This sequence encodes CSASVLAGGNGEQFF.

This clonotype has only a few counts. The V and J genes are TRBV12-3 or TRBV12-4 and TRBJ2-7; 8 nucleotides line up with TRBD1. The V and J ends lost 0 bases and 4 bases, in that order; junction bases with no gene match: 8. This CDR3 is built from 16 residues. The CDR3 loop is CASSLAGQGHGYEQYF. The CDR3 DNA follows: TGTGCCAGCAGTTTAGCTGGACAGGGCCATGGGTACGAGCAGTACTTC.

Ten or more counts support this clonotype. The rearrangement uses TRBV6-6 and TRBJ1-5; TRBD1 matches at 8 bases. From germline, CDR1 is MNHNY and CDR2 SVGAGI (reference sequence). There are 19 residues in the CDR3. The J segment lost 0 bases and the V segment lost 2 bases, leaving 12 bases of the junction unmatched. As DNA, the CDR3 is TGTGCCAGCAGTTACCCCTGGACAGGGACGATCTATAGCAATCAGCCCCAGCATTTT. It yields the protein CASSYPWTGTIYSNQPQHF.

This clonotype was detected a few times. This chain uses TRBV5-4 with TRBJ2-3; TRBD1 agrees at 7 bases. The junction had 2 bases not matched to a gene; V was cut back by 0 bases and J by 1 base. The CDR3 sequence is 15 residues long. In germline, CDR1 is SGHNT, CDR2 YYREEE (reference sequence). CDR3 coding DNA: TGTGCCAGCAGCTTGGACAGGGGACGCACAGATACGCAGTATTTT. This gives the protein CASSLDRGRTDTQYF.

In this sample, this clonotype turned up many times. The chain combines TRBV11-1 with TRBJ2-7; 8 bases are shared with TRBD2. V trimming: 3 bases; J trimming: 7 bases; junction bases outside the gene matches: 17. The CDR3 length is 17 residues. Looked up from germline, CDR1 is SGHAT and CDR2 is FQDESV (reference sequence). The CDR3 bases are TGTGCCAGCAGCTTGTCGAGGAGCGGGGGCCCTACGAGGGAGCAGTACTTC. It translates to CASSLSRSGGPTREQYF.

The sample holds many counts of this clonotype. The V call is TRBV15, the J call TRBJ1-5; no clear D. The CDR3 length is 12 residues. V was shortened by 0 bases and J by 13 bases, with 10 bases between the two germline ends. The germline gives CDR1 LNHNV, CDR2 YYDKDF (reference sequence). The CDR3 coding sequence is TGTGCCACCAGCAGAGATTCCGGGGTACAGCATTTT. This encodes CATSRDSGVQHF.

This clonotype was counted many times. J is TRBJ1-1 and V is TRBV29-1; no reliable D call. The CDR3 spans 11 residues. V was trimmed by 5 bases and J by 3 bases, leaving 7 bases between them. Germline V CDR1 and CDR2: SQVTM, ANQGSEA. The CDR3: CSVCQDTEAFF. The CDR3 DNA is TGCAGCGTTTGTCAGGACACTGAAGCTTTCTTT.

The chain is built from TRBV9 and TRBJ1-1, with D unclear. The CDR3 is 13 residues long. Trimming shortened V by 0 bases and J by 6 bases, and 9 bases separated the two germline ends. Per germline, CDR1 SGDLS and CDR2 YYNGEE. The CDR3 is CASSVGGAPEAFF. For the CDR3, the DNA is TGTGCCAGCAGCGTAGGAGGCGCTCCTGAAGCTTTCTTT.

This clonotype was detected a few times. V and J are TRBV6-5 and TRBJ1-2; 7 bases map to TRBD1. V was clipped by 6 bases and J by 8 bases; unmatched bases: 15. This CDR3 contains 15 residues. CDR1 is MNHEY, CDR2 SVGAGI, per germline. In DNA form, the CDR3 reads TGTGCCAGCAGGAATTACAGGGGAGGGGATCGAGGCTACACCTTC. Encoded protein: CASRNYRGGDRGYTF.

The rearrangement links TRBV24-1 to TRBJ2-1, with a possible D match to TRBD2 (5 bases). V was trimmed by 5 bases and J by 12 bases, leaving 13 bases between them. The CDR3 spans 12 residues. The germline V gene encodes CDR1 KGHDR and CDR2 SFDVKD. CDR3 nucleotides: TGTGCCACCAGTGTCCGGGGTTGGGGGCAGTTCTTC. Its protein product is CATSVRGWGQFF.

This clonotype was seen a handful of times. CDR3 in DNA: TGCGCCAGCAGCCAAACGACCGGGACGGGGATCTACAATGAGCAGTTCTTC. It encodes CASSQTTGTGIYNEQFF. The rearrangement uses TRBV4-3 and TRBJ2-1; D tentatively fits TRBD1 or TRBD2 (5 bases each). Trimming cost V 2 bases and J 3 bases, with 17 bases left between them. Germline CDR1 and CDR2: LGHNA and YSLEER. The CDR3 runs 17 residues.

This clonotype was observed at least ten times. The gene calls are TRBV28 and TRBJ1-4, with D unclear. Trimming took 6 bases from V and 7 from J, leaving 12 bases between them. CDR1 and CDR2 (germline): MDHEN, SYDVKM. The CDR3 spans 13 residues. The CDR3 spells CASRNGNREKLFF. The CDR3 DNA reads TGTGCCAGCAGAAACGGGAACCGTGAAAAACTGTTTTTT. Full variable domain (missing parts from reference TRBV28 and TRBJ1-4): DVKVTQSSRYLVKRTGEKVFLECVQDMDHENMFWYRQDPGLGLRLIYFSYDVKMKEKGDIPEGYSVSREKKERFSLILESASTNQTSMYLCASRNGNREKLFFGSGTQLSVL.

This clonotype was found many times. V gene TRBV11-1 combines with J gene TRBJ2-7; tentative D call: TRBD1 (5 bases). CDR1 is SGHAT and CDR2 is FQDESV in the germline V gene (reference sequence). The CDR3 is 14 residues long. Trimming removed 6 bases at V and 6 bases at J, with 18 bases between. The CDR3 coding sequence is TGTGCCAGCAGTCCCAGACAGAATTATGGCGAGCAGTACTTC. Translation: CASSPRQNYGEQYF.

The chain uses TRBV4-1 and TRBJ2-3, with 8 bases lining up with TRBD1. The germline gives CDR1 MGHRA, CDR2 YSYEKL. This CDR3 has 14 amino acids. The V and J ends lost 3 bases and 6 bases, in that order; junction bases with no gene match: 5. The CDR3 DNA reads as TGCGCCAGCAGCCAGGACAGGGTGGGTGATACGCAGTATTTT. It specifies CASSQDRVGDTQYF.

This clonotype was observed at least ten times. The chain couples TRBV11-3 to TRBJ2-1, with TRBD2 as a possible D gene (7 bases). V was trimmed by 6 bases and J by 7 bases, leaving 19 bases between them. The CDR3 is 15 residues long. Looked up from germline, CDR1 is SGHNT and CDR2 is YENEEA. CDR3 residues: CASSQGWGGPNEQFF. In DNA, the CDR3 is TGTGCCAGCAGTCAGGGGTGGGGGGGCCCGAATGAGCAGTTCTTC.